This T cell receptor (beta chain) was identified during a study of blood T cell repertoires in COVID-19. Sequencing was performed with immunoSEQ multiplex PCR; in TCRdb, only in-frame clones are kept and a portion is missing. In the table there are a few hundred thousand clones, around 91% of which are singletons. CDR3 length: 15 residues. Between the trimmed V and J ends, which lost 2 bases and 9 bases, there was a span of 14 bases. Germline CDR1 reads MGHDK; CDR2 reads SYGVNS. In this sample, this clone turned up once. Material for sequencing was PBMCs or T cells enriched from blood (not recorded which). This chain connects TRBV25-1 to TRBJ1-6, with a tentative D call TRBD1 (5 bases). The sequence came from a man younger than 30 who had recovered from COVID-19. The CDR3 DNA follows: TGTGCCAGCAGTGAAGATGTAAGGGGCAGTTCACCCCTCCACTTT. As protein: CASSEDVRGSSPLHF.